Below are 13 T cell receptor beta chains sequenced from a single sample in a study of T cells in Graves' hyperthyroidism and ophthalmopathy (dated by TCRdb to the late 2010s). To prepare the library, multiplex PCR was applied. TCRdb lists the instrument as Illumina HiSeq 2000. TCR beta CDR3 regions were amplified from RNA transcripts. For the first round of RT-PCR on the TCR CDR3, the HTBI primer set was used together with the Qiagen OneStep RT-PCR kit. The raw public reads went through TCRdb reprocessing: fastp at Q25, MiXCR clone calling, in-frame beta chains kept. When rows share a CDR3 protein, they turn into one entry using the most common DNA and genes. For this sample the table gives under 300,000 distinct CDR3 sequences, of which 13% to 15% were detected only once. The ten largest make up 30% of the sample. The specimen was blood. Receptor source: a woman aged 50 to 60 with Graves' hyperthyroidism that later progressed to Graves' ophthalmopathy.

This clonotype was counted many times. V gene TRBV27 combines with J gene TRBJ2-1; D assignment may be TRBD1 or TRBD2 (5 bases each). The V gene's germline CDR1 is MNHEY and CDR2 SMNVEV (reference sequence). Deletions cut 2 bases from V and 1 base from J, with 12 bases between. The CDR3 has 16 amino acids. The CDR3 coding sequence is TGTGCCAGCAGTTTAACGTGGGACGGGTCCTACAATGAGCAGTTCTTC. This codes for CASSLTWDGSYNEQFF.

This clonotype appeared many times. This chain links TRBV15 with TRBJ2-1; 10 nucleotides agree with TRBD1. The CDR3 length is 17 residues. Per the germline V gene, CDR1 is LNHNV and CDR2 is YYDKDF (reference sequence). Trimming removed 2 bases from V and 4 bases from J; junction bases left unmatched: 8. As DNA, the CDR3 is TGTGCCACCAGCAGAACTGCCGGGACAGGGGATTACAATGAGCAGTTCTTC. Translation: CATSRTAGTGDYNEQFF.

This clonotype was seen at least ten times. This rearrangement joins TRBV18 to TRBJ2-1; 8 positions agree with TRBD2. With 2 bases clipped from V and 5 bases from J, the junction kept 8 bases outside the gene matches. Germline assignment: CDR1 KGHSH and CDR2 LQKENI. This CDR3 is 16 amino acids long. The CDR3 DNA is TGTGCCAGCTCACCAGGGTACGGGACTAGGGACAATGAGCAGTTCTTC. Its translation: CASSPGYGTRDNEQFF.

This clonotype came up a few times. CDR3 amino acids: CAISVGGGDTQYF. In DNA, the CDR3 is TGTGCCATCAGTGTGGGTGGTGGAGATACGCAGTATTTT. The V call is TRBV10-3, the J call TRBJ2-3; D is ambiguous. This CDR3 region has 13 residues. V was trimmed by 4 bases and J by 5 bases, leaving 10 bases between them. Germline CDR1 is ENHRY and CDR2 is SYGVKD.

This clonotype came up a few times. V is TRBV2 and J is TRBJ2-4; 7 bases align to TRBD1. J gave up 6 bases and V 8 bases, and 4 bases lay outside the gene matches. Germline CDR1 SNHLY, CDR2 FYNNEI. There are 12 residues in the CDR3. DNA of the CDR3: TGTGCCAGCCGGGACAGACGAAACATTCAGTACTTC. As protein: CASRDRRNIQYF. Together with reference TRBV2 and TRBJ2-4, the CDR3 gives the full variable domain: EPEVTQTPSHQVTQMGQEVILRCVPISNHLYFYWYRQILGQKVEFLVSFYNNEISEKSEIFDDQFSVERPDGSNFTLKIRSTKLEDSAMYFCASRDRRNIQYFGAGTRLSVL.

This clonotype was found many times. J is TRBJ1-3 and V is TRBV6-1; 8 bases line up with TRBD1. Germline V lookup: CDR1 MNHNS, CDR2 SASEGT. Trimming cost V 5 bases and J 1 base; bases outside gene matches: 7. CDR3 length: 16 amino acids. The CDR3 DNA sequence: TGTGCCAGCAGTCGACAGGGGATAAGGTCTGGAAACACCATATATTTT. Its protein product is CASSRQGIRSGNTIYF.

This clonotype showed up many times. The V call is TRBV19, the J call TRBJ1-2; D gene unclear. V lost 3 bases and J lost 3, with 11 bases in between. The CDR3 has 14 amino acids. Germline CDR1 LNHDA, CDR2 SQIVND (reference sequence). The CDR3 here is CASSIWPVYYGYTF. The CDR3 DNA reads as TGTGCCAGTAGTATTTGGCCGGTCTACTATGGCTACACCTTC.

This clonotype came up many times. The V call is TRBV2, the J call TRBJ2-2, with TRBD2 matching 8 bases. The CDR3 loop spans 13 amino acids. V shed 6 bases and J 4 bases; nucleotides not matched to a gene: 1. The germline CDR1 and CDR2 sequences are SNHLY and FYNNEI. For the CDR3, the DNA is TGTGCCAGCAGGGGGACTAGCACCGGGGAGCTGTTTTTT. It translates to CASRGTSTGELFF.

This sequence joins TRBV13 and TRBJ2-1, with 12 bases aligning to TRBD2. The CDR3 covers 16 residues. The germline V gene has CDR1 PRHDT and CDR2 FYEKMQ (reference sequence). After removal of 5 bases from V and 8 bases from J, the junction contained 10 bases not matched to a gene. CDR3 in amino acids: CASSPASGRARDEQFF. The DNA of the CDR3 is TGTGCCAGCAGCCCCGCTAGCGGGAGGGCCAGGGATGAGCAGTTCTTC.

The sample holds many counts of this clonotype. CDR3 nucleotides: TGTGCCAGCAGTCTCAAATGGCGACTAGCGGGAGGGGCAGATACGCAGTATTTT. It yields the protein CASSLKWRLAGGADTQYF. The chain links TRBV7-2 to TRBJ2-3; 14 bases align to TRBD2. V shed 6 bases and J 4 bases; nucleotides not matched to a gene: 12. The CDR3 is 18 amino acids. Germline V lookup: CDR1 SGHTA, CDR2 FQGNSA.

This clonotype has a count of ten or more. The rearrangement uses TRBV20-1 and TRBJ2-5; D remains ambiguous. Germline V lookup: CDR1 DFQATT, CDR2 SNEGSKA (reference sequence). The CDR3 sequence is 13 residues long. V dropped 3 bases and J dropped 1 base, with 9 bases sitting between them. This chain's CDR3 is CSASSTLQETQYF. In DNA, the CDR3 is TGCAGTGCTAGTAGCACCCTCCAAGAGACCCAGTACTTC.

The sample holds many counts of this clonotype. This chain joins TRBV30 and TRBJ2-7; 7 bases align to TRBD1. The germline V gene encodes CDR1 GTSNPN and CDR2 SVGIG (reference sequence). The CDR3 contains 16 residues. Trimming took 1 base from V and 4 from J; bases not matched to a gene: 13. CDR3 bases: TGTGCCTGGAGTGAAACAGGGGCTATGAAGATGTACGAGCAGTACTTC. Translation gives CAWSETGAMKMYEQYF.

The chain is built from TRBV19 and TRBJ1-4; unclear D gene. This CDR3 is 15 amino acids long. Germline V CDR1 and CDR2: LNHDA, SQIVND (reference sequence). The V end lost 5 bases, the J end lost 5 bases, and 15 bases lay between the germline ends. Here the CDR3 reads CASSYGDKENEKLFF. As DNA, the CDR3 is TGTGCCAGTAGTTACGGTGACAAAGAAAATGAAAAACTGTTTTTT.